Presented here are 7 T cell receptor beta chains from one specimen sequenced in a study of T cell responses to AZD1222 COVID-19 vaccine (dated by TCRdb to 2020 to 2022). Library preparation was by the immunoSEQ multiplex PCR assay. TCRdb holds this immuneACCESS table with in-frame rearrangements only. Some clones are missing; in checked studies, unresolved V genes explain under half, and the rest has no known cause. The sample profile shows 75,000 to 100,000 clones; just over 90% of them were found once. Roughly 12% of the sample is taken by the ten largest. Interpreted using the paper, the time point label stands for: baseline before first vaccination. The source was peripheral blood, collected on day 0 of AZD1222 vaccination. These receptor sequences come from an adult in good health.

The chain joins TRBV20-1 to TRBJ1-2; D is uncertain. The length of the CDR3 is 14 residues. The germline V and J ends were trimmed by 5 bases and 0 bases, with 13 bases remaining between them. The V gene's germline CDR1 is DFQATT and CDR2 SNEGSKA (reference sequence). The CDR3 loop is CSARESGTNYGYTF. CDR3 in DNA: TGCAGTGCTCGTGAGTCGGGGACTAACTATGGCTACACCTTC.

V gene TRBV3-1 (or the pseudogene TRBV3-2) combines with J gene TRBJ2-5, with 12 bases lining up with TRBD2. CDR1 and CDR2 (germline): LGHDT, YNNKEL (reference sequence). J was trimmed by 2 bases and V by 2 bases; bases with no gene match: 12. The CDR3 length is 19 residues. The CDR3 nucleotides read TGTGCCAGCAGCCAAAGGGCTAGCGGGAGGGCCGAAGGGCAAGAGACCCAGTACTTC. Translating it yields CASSQRASGRAEGQETQYF.

The CDR3 sequence is CASRRLAGEYEQFF. Written as DNA, the CDR3 is TGTGCCAGCAGGCGACTAGCGGGAGAGTATGAGCAGTTCTTC. The chain combines TRBV6-4 with TRBJ2-1; the match to TRBD2 covers 12 bases. CDR3 size: 14 residues. Trimming took 6 bases from V and 8 from J; bases not matched to a gene: 5. Germline V gene lookup returns CDR1 MRHNA and CDR2 SNTAGT.

CDR3 protein: CASWMSPGTYNEQFF. CDR3 DNA sequence: TGCGCCAGCTGGATGTCCCCCGGGACCTACAATGAGCAGTTCTTC. The chain recombines TRBV10-1 with TRBJ2-1; the D gene is possibly TRBD2 (5 bases). The V and J ends lost 8 bases and 2 bases respectively, with 16 bases between them. Looked up from germline, CDR1 is WNHNN and CDR2 is SYGVQD (reference sequence). CDR3 length: 15 residues.

J is TRBJ2-3 and V is TRBV27; a possible D gene is TRBD1 (6 bases). Germline V gene data show CDR1 as MNHEY and CDR2 as SMNVEV (reference sequence). The ends were cut back, 2 bases at V and 3 bases at J, with 9 bases in the middle. The CDR3 contains 14 residues. CDR3 loop: CASSLRTVTDTQYF. In DNA form, the CDR3 reads TGTGCCAGCAGTTTAAGGACAGTAACAGATACGCAGTATTTT.

The chain has TRBV5-4 and TRBJ2-2; no definite D call. Germline V CDR1 and CDR2: SGHNT, YYREEE (reference sequence). The CDR3 loop spans 15 amino acids. The germline V and J ends were trimmed by 0 bases and 0 bases, with 6 bases remaining between them. The CDR3 is CASSLARSNTGELFF. The CDR3 DNA is TGTGCCAGCAGCTTGGCTAGGTCGAACACCGGGGAGCTGTTTTTT. The full variable domain, rest sourced from reference TRBV5-4 and TRBJ2-2, is ETGVTQSPTHLIKTRGQQVTLRCSSQSGHNTVSWYQQALGQGPQFIFQYYREEENGRGNFPPRFSGLQFPNYSSELNVNALELDDSALYLCASSLARSNTGELFFGEGSRLTVL.

This sequence joins TRBV3-1 (or the pseudogene TRBV3-2) and TRBJ1-2; possible D gene TRBD1, 5 bases. The germline gives CDR1 LGHDT, CDR2 YNNKEL (reference sequence). The germline V and J ends were trimmed by 1 base and 8 bases, with 8 bases remaining between them. There are 12 residues in the CDR3. The CDR3 loop reads CASSQVGDGYTF. CDR3 sequence (DNA): TGTGCCAGCAGCCAAGTAGGGGACGGCTACACCTTC.